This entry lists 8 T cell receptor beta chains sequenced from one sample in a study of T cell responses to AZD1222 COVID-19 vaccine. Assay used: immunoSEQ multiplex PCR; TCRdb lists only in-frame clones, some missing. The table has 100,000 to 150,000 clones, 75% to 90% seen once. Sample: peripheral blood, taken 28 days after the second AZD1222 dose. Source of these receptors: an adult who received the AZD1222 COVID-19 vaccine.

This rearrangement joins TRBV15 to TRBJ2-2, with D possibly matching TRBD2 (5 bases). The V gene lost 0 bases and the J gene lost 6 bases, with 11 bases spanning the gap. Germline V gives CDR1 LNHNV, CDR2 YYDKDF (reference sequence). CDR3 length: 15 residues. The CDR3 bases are TGTGCCACCAGCAGAGAGCTCTCGAGGGCCGGGGAGCTGTTTTTT. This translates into CATSRELSRAGELFF.

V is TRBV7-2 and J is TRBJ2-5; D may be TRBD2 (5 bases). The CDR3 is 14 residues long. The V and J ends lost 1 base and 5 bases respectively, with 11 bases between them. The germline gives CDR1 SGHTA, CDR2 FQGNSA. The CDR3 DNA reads TGTGCCAGCAGCTTAGGGCGGGCCGTGGAGACCCAGTACTTC. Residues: CASSLGRAVETQYF.

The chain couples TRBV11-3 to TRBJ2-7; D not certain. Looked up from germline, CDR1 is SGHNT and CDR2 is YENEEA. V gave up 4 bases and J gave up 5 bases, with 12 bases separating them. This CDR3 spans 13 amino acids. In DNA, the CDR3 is TGTGCCAGCAGCTCCCGAGTCCGGGACGAGCAGTACTTC. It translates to CASSSRVRDEQYF.

The CDR3 region is CASRNQGFSYNSPLHF. CDR3 bases: TGTGCCAGCAGAAATCAAGGTTTCTCCTATAATTCACCCCTCCACTTT. This chain uses TRBV28 with TRBJ1-6, with D uncertain. The ends were cut back, 6 bases at V and 0 bases at J, with 12 bases in the middle. Germline CDR1 MDHEN, CDR2 SYDVKM. There are 16 residues in the CDR3.

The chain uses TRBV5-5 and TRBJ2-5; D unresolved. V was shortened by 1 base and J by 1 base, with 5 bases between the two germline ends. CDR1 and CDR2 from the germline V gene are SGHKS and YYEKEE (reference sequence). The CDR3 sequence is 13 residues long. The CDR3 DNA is TGTGCCAGCAGCTTGAGGCTCCAAGAGACCCAGTACTTC. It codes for CASSLRLQETQYF.

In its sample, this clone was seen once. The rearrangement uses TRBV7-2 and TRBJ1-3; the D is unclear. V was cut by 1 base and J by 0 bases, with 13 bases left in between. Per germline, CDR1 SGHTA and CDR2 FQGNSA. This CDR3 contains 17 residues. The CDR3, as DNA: TGTGCCAGCAGCTTAGTAGGAGGCGTGAGCTCTGGAAACACCATATATTTT. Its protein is CASSLVGGVSSGNTIYF.

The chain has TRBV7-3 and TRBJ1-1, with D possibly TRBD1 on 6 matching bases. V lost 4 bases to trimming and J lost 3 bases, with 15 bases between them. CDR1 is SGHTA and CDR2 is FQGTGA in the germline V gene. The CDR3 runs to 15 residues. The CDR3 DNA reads TGTGCCAGCAGCTCGCCCGACAGGAAACACACTGAAGCTTTCTTT. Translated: CASSSPDRKHTEAFF.

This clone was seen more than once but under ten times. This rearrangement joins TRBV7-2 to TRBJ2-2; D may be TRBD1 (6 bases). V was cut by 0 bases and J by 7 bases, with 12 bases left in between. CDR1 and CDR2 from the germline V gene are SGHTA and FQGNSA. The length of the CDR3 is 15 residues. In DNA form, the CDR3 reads TGTGCCAGCAGCTTAGCTCGAAGGACAGTCGGGGAGCTGTTTTTT. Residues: CASSLARRTVGELFF. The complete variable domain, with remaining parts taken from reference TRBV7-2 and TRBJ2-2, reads GAGVSQSPSNKVTEKGKDVELRCDPISGHTALYWYRQSLGQGLEFLIYFQGNSAPDKSGLPSDRFSAERTGGSVSTLTIQRTQQEDSAVYLCASSLARRTVGELFFGEGSRLTVL.